The rows below give T cell receptor beta chains drawn from one sample of a study of long-term antiretroviral therapy in people with HIV. Profiled with immunoSEQ multiplex PCR; TCRdb holds only in-frame clones, not every one. There are about 26,000 clones in the sample; about 86% occur only once, and around 4.7% lies in the top ten. The input for sequencing was unsorted PBMCs, taken approximately 2.6 years after starting antiretroviral therapy. All receptors derive from a man aged 35-49 years with HIV. Both conserved end residues are part of each CDR3. D genes are given only for firm matches. Clone sizes are given selectively: once, few, many, or a class where the clone is expanded.

j_gene,d_gene,v_gene,abundance,CDR3nt,CDR3aa
TRBJ2-3,TRBD2,TRBV5-6,NA,TGTGCCAGCACCACCGGGACTAGCGATACGCAGTATTTT,CASTTGTSDTQYF
TRBJ1-5,TRBD1,TRBV18,NA,TGTGCCAGCTCACCATCGGAGGGGGCAATCGATCAGCCCCAGCATTTT,CASSPSEGAIDQPQHF
TRBJ1-3,NA,TRBV19,NA,TGTGCCAGTAGTCAGGGATTGGCTGGAAACACCATATATTTT,CASSQGLAGNTIYF
TRBJ2-2,NA,TRBV28,once,TGTGCCAGCAGTTTACCGGGGGCCGGGGAGCTGTTTTTT,CASSLPGAGELFF
TRBJ2-1,NA,TRBV5-1,NA,TGCGCCAGCAGCTTGGAGGGGAATGAGCAGTTCTTC,CASSLEGNEQFF
TRBJ2-6,TRBD1,TRBV4-1,NA,TGCGCCAGCAGCCTGGACAGGGTTGAAACTGGGGCCAACGTCCTGACTTTC,CASSLDRVETGANVLTF
TRBJ1-3,NA,TRBV25-1,NA,TGTGCCAGCAGAGAACCCGGGGCAAACACCATATATTTT,CASREPGANTIYF
TRBJ1-1,NA,TRBV14,NA,TGTGCCAGCAGCCTCGACAGTAGGACTGAAGCTTTCTTT,CASSLDSRTEAFF
TRBJ1-5,NA,TRBV18,NA,TGTGCCAGCTCACCAACACCAGGGAGCAATCAGCCCCAGCATTTT,CASSPTPGSNQPQHF
TRBJ2-5,NA,TRBV7-9,NA,TGTGCCAGCAGCCCAACAGGGAGAGAGACCCAGTACTTC,CASSPTGRETQYF
TRBJ2-2,NA,TRBV9,NA,TGTGCCAGCAGCGTAGCCCCCAGTCGAGGTGGTGGGGAGCTGTTTTTT,CASSVAPSRGGGELFF
TRBJ1-2,TRBD1,TRBV30,NA,TGTGCCTGGCGTCCGGACAGGGAGCTCTATGGCTACACCTTC,CAWRPDRELYGYTF
TRBJ2-1,NA,TRBV4-3,NA,TGCGCCAGCAGCCAAGTTTCCAGGGCGGGGGAGCAGTTCTTC,CASSQVSRAGEQFF
TRBJ1-1,TRBD1,TRBV7-2,NA,TGTGCCAGCAGCTTCCAGGGGGTCGTTGGTACTGAAGCTTTCTTT,CASSFQGVVGTEAFF
TRBJ1-5,NA,TRBV5-1,once,TGCGCCAGCAGCGAGGGATACGGCAATCAGCCCCAGCATTTT,CASSEGYGNQPQHF
TRBJ2-3,TRBD1,TRBV15,NA,TGTGCCACCAGCAGAGGGGGAGACAGGGGCGCAGATACGCAGTATTTT,CATSRGGDRGADTQYF
TRBJ2-6,NA,TRBV14,NA,TGTGCCAGCAGCCCACCGGAAGTCTCTGGGGCCAACGTCCTGACTTTC,CASSPPEVSGANVLTF
TRBJ1-2,NA,TRBV7-2,few,TGTGCCAGCAGCTTAGCGCTCGGGGACGTCTATGGCTACACCTTC,CASSLALGDVYGYTF
TRBJ2-7,TRBD2,TRBV18,NA,TGTGCCAGCTCCCACGGACTAGCGGGAGGGTTTACCTACGAGCAGTACTTC,CASSHGLAGGFTYEQYF
TRBJ1-3,NA,TRBV6-1,NA,TGTGCCAGCAGTGAAGGCCCCCCAGGCAGGTGGGGCACCATATATTTT,CASSEGPPGRWGTIYF
TRBJ2-7,TRBD2,TRBV11-2,once,TGTGCCAGCAGCTTAGATGGGCGGGCTAGCGGACCCCAAGAGCAGTACTTC,CASSLDGRASGPQEQYF
TRBJ2-5,NA,TRBV5-1,NA,TGCGCCAGCAGCTTGAAAACGGACGCACAAGAGACCCAGTACTTC,CASSLKTDAQETQYF
TRBJ1-2,NA,TRBV27,NA,TGTGCCACCGTTTCGGTGCGGACAGCCAGATCCTATGGCTACACCTTC,CATVSVRTARSYGYTF
TRBJ1-1,NA,TRBV5-1,once,TGCGCCAGCAGCTTTCGTTTTGGGGGCACTGAAGCTTTCTTT,CASSFRFGGTEAFF
TRBJ1-5,NA,TRBV5-5,NA,TGTGCCAGCAGCTTGGAATTGGGCAATCAGCCCCAGCATTTT,CASSLELGNQPQHF
TRBJ2-5,TRBD1,TRBV7-9,once,TGTGCCAGCAGCCAGGGGCGCGGGACAGGCCATAGGGGGGAGACCCAGTACTTC,CASSQGRGTGHRGETQYF
TRBJ1-2,NA,TRBV28,NA,TGTGCCAGCTTAGACAGTATTAACTATGGCTACACCTTC,CASLDSINYGYTF
TRBJ2-1,NA,TRBV14,NA,TGTGCCAGCAGCCAACCAAAAACCCACAGGGCGGACAATGAGCAGTTCTTC,CASSQPKTHRADNEQFF
TRBJ2-1,NA,TRBV9,NA,TGTGCCAGCAGCTCGCGTACCCAGGGGGGTTTGAATGAGCAGTTCTTC,CASSSRTQGGLNEQFF
TRBJ2-3,TRBD1,TRBV12-5,few,TGTGCTAGTGGTAACCCGACAGGGGAAGACACAGATACGCAGTATTTT,CASGNPTGEDTDTQYF
TRBJ2-7,TRBD1,TRBV2,NA,TGTGCCAGTAAGACAGGGGTGTCTAGCAACTACGAGCAGTACTTC,CASKTGVSSNYEQYF
TRBJ2-2,NA,TRBV7-9,NA,TGTGCCAGCAGCTCCCGAGTAGGACGTAGCGGGGAGCTGTTTTTT,CASSSRVGRSGELFF
TRBJ2-1,TRBD2,TRBV10-3,NA,TGTGCCATCATGATAGCGGGGACGGACAATGAGCAGTTCTTC,CAIMIAGTDNEQFF
TRBJ1-1,NA,TRBV7-9,NA,TGTGCCAGCAGTGCCAGCGTCACTGAAGCTTTCTTT,CASSASVTEAFF
TRBJ2-5,TRBD2,TRBV7-2,NA,TGTGCCAGCAGCTTCGGACTAGGCGCGACCCAGTACTTC,CASSFGLGATQYF
TRBJ2-7,NA,TRBV4-3,once,TGCGCCAGCAGCCACGGGGGTGGGCAGGACTACGAGCAGTACTTC,CASSHGGGQDYEQYF
TRBJ1-1,TRBD1,TRBV5-1,NA,TGCGCCAGCAGCCTGGGACAGGGAATGAGCACTGAAGCTTTCTTT,CASSLGQGMSTEAFF
TRBJ1-2,NA,TRBV9,NA,TGTGCCAGCAGCGCCGGACAACCAAACTATGGCTACACCTTC,CASSAGQPNYGYTF
TRBJ2-1,NA,TRBV19,NA,TGTGCCAGTAGCCTACAGGGTTCAGGTTACAATGAGCAGTTCTTC,CASSLQGSGYNEQFF
TRBJ1-4,TRBD1,TRBV30,NA,TGTGCCTGGAGTTCGGACAGGGGCGAAAAACTGTTTTTT,CAWSSDRGEKLFF
TRBJ2-7,TRBD2,TRBV18,NA,TGTGCCAGCTCACCCGAGATGGGAGGGGCCTACGAGCAGTACTTC,CASSPEMGGAYEQYF
TRBJ1-2,TRBD1,TRBV28,NA,TGTGCCAGCAGCGTGGGACAGTTCTATGGCTACACCTTC,CASSVGQFYGYTF
TRBJ1-2,TRBD1,TRBV25-1,NA,TGTGCCAGCCTTTCAACCACAGGGACAGGGCCCGAAAGCTACACCTTC,CASLSTTGTGPESYTF
TRBJ2-3,NA,TRBV19,NA,TGTGCCAGTAGTCCTACCCCCGGGCCCTCGTCTACGCAGTATTTT,CASSPTPGPSSTQYF
TRBJ2-2,TRBD1,TRBV29-1,NA,TGCAGCGTTGAAGATCGGGGACAGGTGAACACCGGGGAGCTGTTTTTT,CSVEDRGQVNTGELFF
TRBJ2-6,NA,TRBV19,NA,TGTGCCAGTAGTGACAGTCCTTCCATCTCTGGGGCCAACGTCCTGACTTTC,CASSDSPSISGANVLTF